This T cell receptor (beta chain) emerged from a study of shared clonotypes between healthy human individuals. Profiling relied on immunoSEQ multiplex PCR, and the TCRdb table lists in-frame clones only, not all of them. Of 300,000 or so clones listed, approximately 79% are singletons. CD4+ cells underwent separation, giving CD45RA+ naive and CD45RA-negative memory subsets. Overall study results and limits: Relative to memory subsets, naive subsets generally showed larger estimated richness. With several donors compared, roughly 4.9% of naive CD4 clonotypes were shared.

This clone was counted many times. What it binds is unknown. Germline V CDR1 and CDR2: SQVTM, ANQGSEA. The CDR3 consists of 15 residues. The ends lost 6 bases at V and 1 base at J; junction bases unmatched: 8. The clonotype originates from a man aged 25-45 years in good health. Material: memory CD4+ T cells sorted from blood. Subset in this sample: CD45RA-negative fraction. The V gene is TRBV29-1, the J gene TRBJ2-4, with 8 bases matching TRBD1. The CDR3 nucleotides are TGCAGCGTCGCCAGGGGGCCGGGGGCCAAAAACATTCAGTACTTC. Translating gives CSVARGPGAKNIQYF.